The 15 T cell receptor beta chains below all came from one sample that was sequenced in a study of T cell responses to AZD1222 COVID-19 vaccine (dated by TCRdb to about 2021). Library preparation employed the immunoSEQ multiplex PCR assay. TCRdb retrieved this table from immuneACCESS and kept in-frame rearrangements only. Not all clones are present; in checked studies, unresolved V genes account for under half, and no reason is known for the remainder. For this sample there are about 83,000 clones; 86% appear just once. The leading ten clones occupy 8.7% of the sample. Read against the paper, the sample's time point label means: baseline before first vaccination. Sample: peripheral blood, taken on day 0 of AZD1222 vaccination. All receptors come from an adult in good health.

The sample holds one count of this clone. V is TRBV5-1 and J is TRBJ2-1; 7 nucleotides line up with TRBD2. The V segment lost 0 bases and the J segment 0 bases; nucleotides outside the gene matches: 6. Germline CDR1 and CDR2: SGHRS and YFSETQ. The CDR3 length is 17 residues. The chain's CDR3 is CASSLGLAQSSYNEQFF. CDR3 nucleotides: TGCGCCAGCAGCTTGGGACTAGCTCAGAGCTCCTACAATGAGCAGTTCTTC. Variable domain in full (rest from reference TRBV5-1 and TRBJ2-1): KAGVTQTPRYLIKTRGQQVTLSCSPISGHRSVSWYQQTPGQGLQFLFEYFSETQRNKGNFPGRFSGRQFSNSRSEMNVSTLELGDSALYLCASSLGLAQSSYNEQFFGPGTRLTVL.

The table lists this clone with a count of one. J is TRBJ1-1 and V is TRBV19; possibly TRBD1 for D (6 bases). Trimming shortened V by 8 bases and J by 1 base, and 14 bases separated the two germline ends. The CDR3 loop spans 14 amino acids. In germline, CDR1 is LNHDA, CDR2 SQIVND (reference sequence). The CDR3 spells CASDPGGRNTEAFF. In DNA form, the CDR3 reads TGTGCCAGTGATCCCGGGGGGCGGAACACTGAAGCTTTCTTT.

This chain joins TRBV27 and TRBJ1-3; D gene ambiguous. Trimming removed 3 bases from V and 0 bases from J, with 15 bases in between. In germline, CDR1 is MNHEY, CDR2 SMNVEV (reference sequence). The length of the CDR3 is 17 residues. In DNA, the CDR3 is TGTGCCAGCAGTTTGGGTGACCCGCGGATCTCTGGAAACACCATATATTTT. Its protein product is CASSLGDPRISGNTIYF.

The rearrangement joins TRBV28 to TRBJ2-7; D may be TRBD1 (7 bases). The length of the CDR3 is 17 residues. The ends were cut back, 2 bases at V and 0 bases at J, with 17 bases in the middle. Germline V gene sequence: CDR1 MDHEN, CDR2 SYDVKM. The CDR3 DNA follows: TGTGCCAGCAGTTTAGGAGGGGGCTGGTCGTCCTCCTACGAGCAGTACTTC. This gives the protein CASSLGGGWSSSYEQYF.

The chain uses TRBV6-5 and TRBJ2-7, with D unresolved. The CDR3 spans 15 residues. Germline V gives CDR1 MNHEY, CDR2 SVGAGI. The V and J ends lost 2 bases and 2 bases respectively, with 13 bases between them. CDR3 DNA: TGTGCCAGCAGTTACGACACCCAAGGGACCTACGAGCAGTACTTC. Its translation: CASSYDTQGTYEQYF.

DNA for the CDR3: TGTGCCTGGACCCTCTCGGTTGAACCTGAAGCTTTCTTT. This encodes CAWTLSVEPEAFF. V usage is TRBV30 and J usage is TRBJ1-1; no clear D. Trimming left V 4 bases short and J 6 bases short, with 15 bases between. The germline V gene has CDR1 GTSNPN and CDR2 SVGIG (reference sequence). The CDR3 is 13 residues long.

This clone has a handful of counts. The V call is TRBV7-6, the J call TRBJ2-1; D unresolved. Germline assignment: CDR1 SGHVS and CDR2 FNYEAQ. Trimming cost V 2 bases and J 4 bases, with 12 bases left between them. This CDR3 contains 15 residues. CDR3 DNA sequence: TGTGCCAGCAGCTTAAACCCGGACGGTTACAATGAGCAGTTCTTC. Residues: CASSLNPDGYNEQFF.

The chain has TRBV2 and TRBJ1-2; no clear D. In germline, CDR1 is SNHLY, CDR2 FYNNEI. Trimming pared 6 bases from V and 0 bases from J, leaving 14 bases between. The CDR3 extends over 15 amino acids. CDR3 region: CASSEGAVANYGYTF. The DNA of the CDR3 is TGTGCCAGCAGCGAGGGCGCGGTGGCTAACTATGGCTACACCTTC.

This chain uses TRBV15 with TRBJ1-6; no clear D gene. Trimming took 0 bases from V and 9 from J, leaving 9 bases between them. This CDR3 has 14 amino acids. CDR1 is LNHNV and CDR2 is YYDKDF in the germline V gene (reference sequence). Written as DNA, the CDR3 is TGTGCCACCAGCAGAGACCGAGGGATTTCACCCCTCCACTTT. Protein product: CATSRDRGISPLHF.

J is TRBJ2-7 and V is TRBV29-1, with no clear D. CDR1 and CDR2 from the germline V gene are SQVTM and ANQGSEA. Trimming removed 4 bases at V and 1 base at J, with 11 bases between. This CDR3 comprises 13 residues. In DNA form, the CDR3 reads TGCAGCGTTGCGTCCCCCGGGTCCTACGAGCAGTACTTC. Translating it yields CSVASPGSYEQYF.

This clone was found a few times. This sequence joins TRBV28 and TRBJ1-1, with D unresolved. CDR3 length equals 12 residues. The V gene lost 1 base and the J gene lost 6 bases, with 6 bases spanning the gap. Per the germline V gene, CDR1 is MDHEN and CDR2 is SYDVKM. The CDR3, as DNA: TGTGCCAGCAGTTTATTCGGAGCTGAAGCTTTCTTT. This translates into CASSLFGAEAFF. Based on the CDR3 plus reference TRBV28 and TRBJ1-1, the full variable domain is DVKVTQSSRYLVKRTGEKVFLECVQDMDHENMFWYRQDPGLGLRLIYFSYDVKMKEKGDIPEGYSVSREKKERFSLILESASTNQTSMYLCASSLFGAEAFFGQGTRLTVV.

For the CDR3, the DNA is TGCAGCGTTGAAGATATGGGGACACTAGCGGGGGCCTCAGATACGCAGTATTTT. It is translated as CSVEDMGTLAGASDTQYF. This chain uses TRBV29-1 with TRBJ2-3; 11 nucleotides line up with TRBD2. The CDR3 is 18 amino acids. CDR1 and CDR2 from the germline V gene are SQVTM and ANQGSEA. V gave up 0 bases and J gave up 4 bases; unmatched junction bases: 12.

The chain uses TRBV2 and TRBJ2-2, with D tentatively TRBD1 or TRBD2 (5 bases each). From germline, CDR1 is SNHLY and CDR2 FYNNEI. This CDR3 contains 12 residues. Trimming took 5 bases from V and 6 from J, leaving 7 bases between them. The CDR3 loop is CASSRDAGELFF. CDR3 in DNA: TGTGCCAGCAGTCGGGACGCCGGGGAGCTGTTTTTT.

The chain couples TRBV7-3 to TRBJ2-3, with 12 nucleotides matching TRBD2. The CDR3 consists of 15 residues. J was trimmed by 5 bases and V by 5 bases; bases with no gene match: 5. Germline values: CDR1 SGHTA, CDR2 FQGTGA. CDR3 sequence reads: CASSPSGGELDTQYF. The CDR3 DNA follows: TGTGCCAGCAGCCCTAGCGGGGGGGAGTTAGATACGCAGTATTTT.

V is TRBV10-3 and J is TRBJ1-1; 7 positions match TRBD1. Per germline, CDR1 ENHRY and CDR2 SYGVKD. J lost 5 bases, V lost 4 bases, and 10 bases had no gene match. The CDR3 is 15 residues long. CDR3 sequence (DNA): TGTGCCATCAGTGTAGGGGGCGGAGGGGGAACTGAAGCTTTCTTT. The encoded protein is CAISVGGGGGTEAFF.